The entry below describes one T cell receptor beta chain. The data originate from a study of blood T cell repertoires in COVID-19. In the study overall: Sites in the United States, Italy and Spain provided acute and convalescent COVID-19 samples.

Original methodology: Estimation of nucleated cell counts was performed using reference gene primer amplification. TCRdb keeps only in-frame clones here, not all; method: immunoSEQ multiplex PCR. V and J calls and clone size are as listed in that table; D and trimming were resolved from the DNA. The sample includes about 180,000 clones, over 70% of them seen just once. The TCR originated in a middle-aged woman with COVID-19, enrolled during active disease. The specimen sequenced was peripheral blood.

CDR3 DNA sequence: TGTGCCAGCAGCTCCTACCGGGACAGGGGCTCCGAGCAGTACTTC. Translated: CASSSYRDRGSEQYF. The chain has TRBV11-2 and TRBJ2-7; 10 positions agree with TRBD1. With 4 bases clipped from V and 6 bases from J, the junction kept 9 bases outside the gene matches. The germline V gene has CDR1 SGHAT and CDR2 FQNNGV. This CDR3 has 15 residues.